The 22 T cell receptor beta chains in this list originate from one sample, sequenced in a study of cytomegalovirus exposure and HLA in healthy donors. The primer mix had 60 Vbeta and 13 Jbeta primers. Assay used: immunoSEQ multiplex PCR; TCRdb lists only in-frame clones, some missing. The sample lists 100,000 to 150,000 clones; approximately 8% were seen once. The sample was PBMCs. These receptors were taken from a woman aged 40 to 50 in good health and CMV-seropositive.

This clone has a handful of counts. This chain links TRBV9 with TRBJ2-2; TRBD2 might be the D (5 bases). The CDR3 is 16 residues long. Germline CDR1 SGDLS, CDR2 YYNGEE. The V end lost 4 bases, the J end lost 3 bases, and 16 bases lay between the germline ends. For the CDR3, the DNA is TGTGCCAGCAGCCCCTACCGGGATCAGGACACCGGGGAGCTGTTTTTT. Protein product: CASSPYRDQDTGELFF.

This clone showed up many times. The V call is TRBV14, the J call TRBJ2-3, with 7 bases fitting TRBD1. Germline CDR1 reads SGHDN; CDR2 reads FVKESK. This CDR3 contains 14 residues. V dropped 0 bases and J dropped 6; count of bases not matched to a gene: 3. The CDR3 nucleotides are TGTGCCAGCAGCCAAGATTACAGGGGCGATACGCAGTATTTT. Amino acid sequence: CASSQDYRGDTQYF.

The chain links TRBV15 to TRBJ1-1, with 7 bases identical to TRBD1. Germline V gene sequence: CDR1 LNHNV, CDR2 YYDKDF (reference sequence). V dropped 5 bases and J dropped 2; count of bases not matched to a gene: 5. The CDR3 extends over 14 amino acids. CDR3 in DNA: TGTGCCACCAGCGCGGGACAGACTAACACTGAAGCTTTCTTT. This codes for CATSAGQTNTEAFF.

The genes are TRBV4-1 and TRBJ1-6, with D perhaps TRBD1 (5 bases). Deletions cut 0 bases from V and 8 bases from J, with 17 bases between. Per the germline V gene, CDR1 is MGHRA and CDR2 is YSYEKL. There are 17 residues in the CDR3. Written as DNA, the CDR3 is TGCGCCAGCAGCCAAGAGGGGCAGGTGGGTTTCGATTCACCCCTCCACTTT. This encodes CASSQEGQVGFDSPLHF.

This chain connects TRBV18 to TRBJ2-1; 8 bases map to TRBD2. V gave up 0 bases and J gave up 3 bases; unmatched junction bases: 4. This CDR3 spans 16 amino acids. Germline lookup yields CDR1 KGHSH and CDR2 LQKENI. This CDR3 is CASSPPSGGVYNEQFF. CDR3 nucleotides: TGTGCCAGCTCACCACCGTCCGGGGGGGTCTACAATGAGCAGTTCTTC.

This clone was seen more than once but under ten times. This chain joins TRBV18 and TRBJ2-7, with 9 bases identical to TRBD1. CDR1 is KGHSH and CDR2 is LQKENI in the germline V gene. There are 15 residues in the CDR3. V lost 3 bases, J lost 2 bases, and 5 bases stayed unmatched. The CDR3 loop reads CASSPGTGITYEQYF. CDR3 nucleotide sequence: TGTGCCAGCTCACCTGGGACAGGGATTACCTACGAGCAGTACTTC. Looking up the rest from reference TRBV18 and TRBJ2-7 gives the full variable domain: NAGVMQNPRHLVRRRGQEARLRCSPMKGHSHVYWYRQLPEEGLKFMVYLQKENIIDESGMPKERFSAEFPKEGPSILRIQQVVRGDSAAYFCASSPGTGITYEQYFGPGTRLTVT.

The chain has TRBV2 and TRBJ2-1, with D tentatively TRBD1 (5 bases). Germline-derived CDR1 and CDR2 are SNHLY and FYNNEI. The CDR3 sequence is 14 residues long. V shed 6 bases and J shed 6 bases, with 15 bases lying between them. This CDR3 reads CASSQGRGGNEQFF. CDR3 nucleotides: TGTGCCAGCAGCCAGGGAAGGGGCGGCAATGAGCAGTTCTTC.

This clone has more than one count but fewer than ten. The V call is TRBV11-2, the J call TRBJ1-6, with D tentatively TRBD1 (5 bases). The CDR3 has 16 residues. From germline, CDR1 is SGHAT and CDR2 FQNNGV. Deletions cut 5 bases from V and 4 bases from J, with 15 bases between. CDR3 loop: CASSPRGDGYNSPLHF. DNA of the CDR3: TGTGCCAGCAGCCCTCGCGGGGACGGGTATAATTCACCCCTCCACTTT.

CDR3 residues: CASSSIGTSAYNEQFF. CDR3 DNA: TGTGCCAGCAGTTCTATCGGGACTAGTGCCTACAATGAGCAGTTCTTC. The chain carries TRBV28 and TRBJ2-1, with TRBD2 matching 8 bases. V trimming: 4 bases; J trimming: 2 bases; junction bases outside the gene matches: 7. Germline V CDR1 and CDR2: MDHEN, SYDVKM. This CDR3 contains 16 residues.

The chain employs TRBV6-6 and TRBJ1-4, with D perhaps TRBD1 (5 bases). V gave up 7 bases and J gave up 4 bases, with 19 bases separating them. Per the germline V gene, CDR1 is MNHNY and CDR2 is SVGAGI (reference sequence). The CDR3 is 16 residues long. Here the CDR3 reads CASTSPGGKVNEKLFF. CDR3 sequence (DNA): TGTGCCAGCACCTCCCCGGGGGGGAAGGTTAATGAAAAACTGTTTTTT.

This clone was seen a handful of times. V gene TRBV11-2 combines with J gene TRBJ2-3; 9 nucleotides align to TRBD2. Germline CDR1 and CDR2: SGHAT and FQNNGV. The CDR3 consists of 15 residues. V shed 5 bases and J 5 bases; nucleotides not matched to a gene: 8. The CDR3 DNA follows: TGTGCCAGCAGCCGCGTGGGACTAGCTGTAGATACGCAGTATTTT. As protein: CASSRVGLAVDTQYF.

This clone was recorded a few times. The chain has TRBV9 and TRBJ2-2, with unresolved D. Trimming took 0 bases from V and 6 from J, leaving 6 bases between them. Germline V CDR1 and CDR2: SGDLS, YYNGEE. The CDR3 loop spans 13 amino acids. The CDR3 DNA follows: TGTGCCAGCAGCGTAGTACCGGCCGGGGAGCTGTTTTTT. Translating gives CASSVVPAGELFF.

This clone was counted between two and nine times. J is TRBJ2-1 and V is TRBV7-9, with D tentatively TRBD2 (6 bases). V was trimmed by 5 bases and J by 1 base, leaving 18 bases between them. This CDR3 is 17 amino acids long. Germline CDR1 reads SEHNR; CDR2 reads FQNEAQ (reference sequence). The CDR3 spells CASSPTRSGGSYNEQFF. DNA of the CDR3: TGTGCCAGCAGCCCCACTCGGTCAGGAGGGTCCTACAATGAGCAGTTCTTC.

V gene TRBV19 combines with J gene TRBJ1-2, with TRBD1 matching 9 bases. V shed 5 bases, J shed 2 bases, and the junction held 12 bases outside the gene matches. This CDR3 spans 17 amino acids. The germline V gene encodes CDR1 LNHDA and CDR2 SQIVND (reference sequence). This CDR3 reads CASSRDRAIIRNYGYTF. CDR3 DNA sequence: TGTGCCAGTAGTCGGGACAGGGCTATTATCCGGAACTATGGCTACACCTTC. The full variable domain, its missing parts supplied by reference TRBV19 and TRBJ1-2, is DGGITQSPKYLFRKEGQNVTLSCEQNLNHDAMYWYRQDPGQGLRLIYYSQIVNDFQKGDIAEGYSVSREKKESFPLTVTSAQKNPTAFYLCASSRDRAIIRNYGYTFGSGTRLTVV.

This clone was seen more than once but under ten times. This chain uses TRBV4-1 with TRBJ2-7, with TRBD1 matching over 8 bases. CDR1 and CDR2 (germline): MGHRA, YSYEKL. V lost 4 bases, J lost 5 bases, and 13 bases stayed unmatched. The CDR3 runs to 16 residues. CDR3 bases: TGCGCCAGCAGCCTGCGGGTAGGCCAGGGGGCCCACGAGCAGTACTTC. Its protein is CASSLRVGQGAHEQYF.

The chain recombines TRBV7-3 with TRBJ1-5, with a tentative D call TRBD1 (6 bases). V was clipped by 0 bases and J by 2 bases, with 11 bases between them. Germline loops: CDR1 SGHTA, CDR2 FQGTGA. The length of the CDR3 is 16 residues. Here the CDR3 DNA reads TGTGCCAGCAGCTTAACCAGGGCAGGGGGCAATCAGCCCCAGCATTTT. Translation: CASSLTRAGGNQPQHF.

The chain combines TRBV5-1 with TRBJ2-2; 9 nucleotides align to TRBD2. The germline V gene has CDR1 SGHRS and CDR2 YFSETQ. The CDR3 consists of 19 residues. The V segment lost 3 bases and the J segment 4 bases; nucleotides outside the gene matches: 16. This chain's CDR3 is CASSSPGGAGGQGTGELFF. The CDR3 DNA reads TGCGCCAGCAGCTCCCCCGGTGGCGCGGGGGGGCAGGGCACCGGGGAGCTGTTTTTT.

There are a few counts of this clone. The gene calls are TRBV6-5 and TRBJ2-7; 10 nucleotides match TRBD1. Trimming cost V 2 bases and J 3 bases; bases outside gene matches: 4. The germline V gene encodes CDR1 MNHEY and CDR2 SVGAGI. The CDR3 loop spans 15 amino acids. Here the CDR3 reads CASSYTTGGIYEQYF. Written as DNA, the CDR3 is TGTGCCAGCAGTTACACGACAGGGGGCATCTACGAGCAGTACTTC.

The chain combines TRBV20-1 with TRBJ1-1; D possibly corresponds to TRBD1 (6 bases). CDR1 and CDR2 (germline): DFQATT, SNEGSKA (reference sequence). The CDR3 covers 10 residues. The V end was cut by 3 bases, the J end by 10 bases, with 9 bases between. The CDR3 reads CSASEQGAFF. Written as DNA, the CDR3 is TGCAGTGCTAGTGAACAGGGAGCTTTCTTT.

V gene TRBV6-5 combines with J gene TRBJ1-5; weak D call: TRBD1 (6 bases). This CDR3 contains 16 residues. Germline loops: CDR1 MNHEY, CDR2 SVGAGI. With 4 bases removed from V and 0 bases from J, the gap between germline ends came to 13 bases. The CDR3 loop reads CASSLYRDISNQPQHF. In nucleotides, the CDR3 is TGTGCCAGCAGTTTATACCGGGACATTAGCAATCAGCCCCAGCATTTT.

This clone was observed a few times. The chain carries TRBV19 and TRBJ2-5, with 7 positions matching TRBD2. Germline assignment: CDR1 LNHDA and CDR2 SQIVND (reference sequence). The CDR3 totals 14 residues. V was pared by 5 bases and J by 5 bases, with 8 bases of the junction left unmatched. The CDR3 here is CASSPGAGRETQYF. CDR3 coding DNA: TGTGCCAGTAGTCCGGGAGCGGGGAGGGAGACCCAGTACTTC.

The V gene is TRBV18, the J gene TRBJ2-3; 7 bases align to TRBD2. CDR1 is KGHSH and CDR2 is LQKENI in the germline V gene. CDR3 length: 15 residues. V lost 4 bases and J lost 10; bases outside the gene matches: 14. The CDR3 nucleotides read TGTGCCAGCTCACGGGAGGGCTTCCCCTCGAGGGCGCAGTATTTT. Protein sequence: CASSREGFPSRAQYF.